These 27 T cell receptor beta chains share one sample of origin, sequenced in a study of OX40 agonist ivuxolimab in advanced cancers. Some clones are missing from TCRdb's copy, which holds only in-frame ones; the method was immunoSEQ multiplex PCR. The profile shows some 39,000 clones, about 90% of them singletons. The sample here was CD4+ or CD8+ T cells sorted from blood, taken in a trial of the OX40 agonist ivuxolimab. The source of these receptors is an adult with an advanced solid tumor such as melanoma, head and neck, liver or kidney cancer.

The chain has TRBV4-1 and TRBJ2-1; TRBD1 is a possible D gene (5 bases). CDR3 size: 17 residues. Germline V gives CDR1 MGHRA, CDR2 YSYEKL. V shed 1 base and J shed 13 bases, with 26 bases lying between them. CDR3 in amino acids: CASSQGLLVDRLPLQFF. CDR3 nucleotide sequence: TGCGCCAGCAGCCAAGGTCTTCTCGTCGACAGATTGCCTCTACAGTTCTTC.

The chain employs TRBV2 and TRBJ2-7, with D possibly being TRBD2 (6 bases). Trimming shortened V by 4 bases and J by 4 bases, and 8 bases separated the two germline ends. The CDR3 consists of 12 residues. Per the germline V gene, CDR1 is SNHLY and CDR2 is FYNNEI. In nucleotides, the CDR3 is TGTGCCAGCAGTGCGGAGGGATACGAGCAGTACTTC. Residues: CASSAEGYEQYF.

V gene TRBV27 combines with J gene TRBJ2-3; 9 bases map to TRBD1. Germline V lookup: CDR1 MNHEY, CDR2 SMNVEV (reference sequence). V trimming: 4 bases; J trimming: 8 bases; junction bases outside the gene matches: 13. The CDR3 loop spans 16 amino acids. The CDR3 region is CASSSPGQGPQSTQYF. In DNA form, the CDR3 reads TGTGCCAGCAGTTCGCCGGGACAGGGCCCTCAGAGTACGCAGTATTTT.

J is TRBJ2-7 and V is TRBV7-9, with a possible D match to TRBD2 (6 bases). Germline values: CDR1 SEHNR, CDR2 FQNEAQ (reference sequence). The CDR3 contains 12 residues. V gave up 5 bases and J gave up 6 bases, with 11 bases separating them. CDR3 loop: CASSPPSVEQYF. For the CDR3, the DNA is TGTGCCAGCAGCCCTCCTAGCGTCGAGCAGTACTTC.

The chain joins TRBV6-1 to TRBJ1-5; a possible D gene is TRBD1 (6 bases). CDR1 and CDR2 (germline): MNHNS, SASEGT. The CDR3 totals 14 residues. The ends were cut back, 4 bases at V and 3 bases at J, with 10 bases in the middle. CDR3 coding DNA: TGTGCCAGCAGTGTCTACAGGGCCAATCAGCCCCAGCATTTT. This gives the protein CASSVYRANQPQHF.

In regard to this clone: Additional DNA sequences in this sample encode the identical CDR3. V is TRBV14 and J is TRBJ2-2, with unresolved D. Germline-derived CDR1 and CDR2 are SGHDN and FVKESK. Trimming took 0 bases from V and 4 from J, leaving 12 bases between them. This CDR3 region has 16 residues. CDR3 in DNA: TGTGCCAGCAGCCAAGAACTGGCGGAGATCACCGGGGAGCTGTTTTTT. It specifies CASSQELAEITGELFF.

This clone was seen a few times. CDR3 sequence: CASLGSPTLGYTF. The CDR3 bases are TGTGCCAGCCTCGGTTCTCCAACCCTTGGCTACACCTTC. The genes are TRBV6-5 and TRBJ1-2; D remains unclear. Trimming shortened V by 8 bases and J by 7 bases, and 17 bases separated the two germline ends. The CDR3 has 13 residues. In germline, CDR1 is MNHEY, CDR2 SVGAGI.

The J gene is TRBJ2-4, the V gene TRBV2; D is possibly TRBD1 (5 bases). The germline V gene encodes CDR1 SNHLY and CDR2 FYNNEI. CDR3 length: 15 residues. The germline V and J ends were trimmed by 3 bases and 4 bases, with 13 bases remaining between them. The DNA of the CDR3 is TGTGCCAGCAGTGACCCGTCGGCAGGGAAAAACATTCAGTACTTC. Encoded protein: CASSDPSAGKNIQYF.

In this sample, this clone turned up once. Distinct nucleotide sequences in the sample also encode this CDR3. V gene TRBV6-1 combines with J gene TRBJ1-3; D is unclear. Trimming cost V 6 bases and J 0 bases, with 9 bases left between them. Germline V lookup: CDR1 MNHNS, CDR2 SASEGT. The length of the CDR3 is 14 residues. CDR3 sequence reads: CASRDGNSGNTIYF. The CDR3 nucleotides read TGTGCCAGCAGGGACGGAAACTCTGGAAACACCATATATTTT.

The CDR3 DNA sequence: TGTGCCAGCAGCCTGACCGGGACAGGGGGCCATGAAGCTTTCTTT. Its translation: CASSLTGTGGHEAFF. The V call is TRBV7-9, the J call TRBJ1-1, with 12 bases aligning to TRBD1. Germline CDR1 is SEHNR and CDR2 is FQNEAQ (reference sequence). V shed 5 bases, J shed 7 bases, and the junction held 8 bases outside the gene matches. CDR3 length equals 15 residues.

The V call is TRBV27, the J call TRBJ2-5; 9 positions agree with TRBD2. This CDR3 is 13 amino acids long. In germline, CDR1 is MNHEY, CDR2 SMNVEV (reference sequence). Germline trimming cut 4 bases from V and 5 bases from J; bases unmatched to any gene: 2. The CDR3 reads CASSWREGETQYF. CDR3 nucleotides: TGTGCCAGCAGTTGGCGGGAGGGGGAGACCCAGTACTTC.

This chain joins TRBV10-3 and TRBJ2-7; D possibly corresponds to TRBD2 (6 bases). The germline V and J ends were trimmed by 6 bases and 2 bases, with 11 bases remaining between them. CDR3 length equals 13 residues. Per the germline V gene, CDR1 is ENHRY and CDR2 is SYGVKD. CDR3 residues: CAIRPGTAYEQYF. For the CDR3, the DNA is TGTGCCATCAGGCCAGGGACTGCCTACGAGCAGTACTTC.

The chain uses TRBV18 and TRBJ2-7; TRBD2 matches 10 bases. The V gene's germline CDR1 is KGHSH and CDR2 LQKENI. Trimming took 6 bases from V and 7 from J; bases not matched to a gene: 12. This CDR3 spans 15 amino acids. The CDR3 nucleotides are TGTGCCAGCTCTCCAGGACTAGCGGTTCTGGGGGAGCAGTACTTC. Residues: CASSPGLAVLGEQYF.

The chain couples TRBV9 to TRBJ2-1; D gene unclear. The CDR3 is 15 amino acids. V lost 7 bases and J lost 5, with 19 bases in between. The germline V gene encodes CDR1 SGDLS and CDR2 YYNGEE. The CDR3 region is CASQRVGFGDNEQFF. The CDR3 bases are TGTGCCAGCCAACGGGTAGGGTTTGGGGACAATGAGCAGTTCTTC.

The V and J genes are TRBV2 and TRBJ1-3; maybe TRBD1 (5 bases). The V end was cut by 4 bases, the J end by 7 bases, with 17 bases between. The CDR3 runs 15 residues. The germline V gene has CDR1 SNHLY and CDR2 FYNNEI. The chain's CDR3 is CASSVFDRKGNTIYF. CDR3 DNA sequence: TGTGCCAGCAGTGTGTTCGACAGAAAGGGGAACACCATATATTTT.

Of note for this clone: Relative to the germline gene, one junction end is altered; a read error may explain this. This rearrangement joins TRBV28 to TRBJ2-7, with D perhaps TRBD1 (6 bases). The CDR3 has 16 amino acids. Germline-derived CDR1 and CDR2 are MDHEN and SYDVKM. CDR3 nucleotide sequence: TGTGCCAGCTTCAGGGTTGGGGGCGGCCCCTCCGACGAGCAGTACTTC. This sequence encodes CASFRVGGGPSDEQYF.

This clone was detected once. This rearrangement joins TRBV19 to TRBJ2-7; 7 nucleotides agree with TRBD1. This CDR3 has 13 residues. Trimming removed 6 bases from V and 0 bases from J; junction bases left unmatched: 2. The germline gives CDR1 LNHDA, CDR2 SQIVND (reference sequence). In DNA form, the CDR3 reads TGTGCCAGTAGGGGACAGAGCTCCTACGAGCAGTACTTC. It is translated as CASRGQSSYEQYF.

Only one count was recorded for this clone. The rearrangement joins TRBV10-1 to TRBJ2-7; possibly TRBD2 for D (5 bases). Looked up from germline, CDR1 is WNHNN and CDR2 is SYGVQD (reference sequence). CDR3 length: 14 amino acids. The V end lost 2 bases, the J end lost 2 bases, and 10 bases lay between the germline ends. Here the CDR3 reads CASSEGSGAYEQYF. The CDR3 DNA reads as TGCGCCAGCAGTGAGGGGAGCGGAGCCTACGAGCAGTACTTC.

This chain uses TRBV5-4 with TRBJ1-5; TRBD1 might be the D (5 bases). The germline CDR1 and CDR2 sequences are SGHNT and YYREEE (reference sequence). The CDR3 length is 13 residues. The V and J ends lost 1 base and 7 bases respectively, with 9 bases between them. CDR3 bases: TGTGCCAGCAGCTTGTTCGGGGGGCAGCCCCAGCATTTT. Its translation: CASSLFGGQPQHF.

The V and J genes are TRBV4-3 and TRBJ2-6; D not resolved. This CDR3 region has 16 residues. Deletions cut 0 bases from V and 4 bases from J, with 10 bases between. CDR1 LGHNA and CDR2 YSLEER come from the germline V gene. In DNA, the CDR3 is TGCGCCAGCAGCCAAGATCGGATTCCAGGGGCCAACGTCCTGACTTTC. Its translation is CASSQDRIPGANVLTF.

The DNA of the CDR3 is TGTGCCAGCAGCTTTAGTCCGGGAGAGCAGTACTTC. Translation: CASSFSPGEQYF. This chain joins TRBV11-2 and TRBJ2-7, with D tentatively TRBD2 (5 bases). The CDR3 extends over 12 amino acids. The V and J ends lost 3 bases and 7 bases respectively, with 10 bases between them. CDR1 and CDR2 (germline): SGHAT, FQNNGV.

The rearrangement joins TRBV30 to TRBJ1-1, with D tentatively TRBD1 (6 bases). This CDR3 region has 12 residues. The germline gives CDR1 GTSNPN, CDR2 SVGIG (reference sequence). V lost 2 bases to trimming and J lost 8 bases, with 12 bases between them. The CDR3 DNA sequence: TGTGCCTGGAGTCCGGACAGTCAGGAAGCTTTCTTT. Translating gives CAWSPDSQEAFF.

The genes are TRBV28 and TRBJ1-5, with D unclear. In germline, CDR1 is MDHEN, CDR2 SYDVKM. This CDR3 has 14 amino acids. V gave up 2 bases and J gave up 12 bases, with 17 bases separating them. CDR3 loop: CASSLGGSVASQHF. CDR3 in DNA: TGTGCCAGCAGTTTAGGTGGCTCCGTAGCTAGCCAGCATTTT.

V and J are TRBV27 and TRBJ2-3, with D perhaps matching TRBD1 or TRBD2 (7 bases each). The germline V gene encodes CDR1 MNHEY and CDR2 SMNVEV (reference sequence). The V end lost 2 bases, the J end lost 5 bases, and 17 bases lay between the germline ends. This CDR3 spans 16 amino acids. The CDR3 DNA is TGTGCCAGCAGTTTAGGCCCAGGGGGGGATGAAGATACGCAGTATTTT. This encodes CASSLGPGGDEDTQYF.

The CDR3 region is CASSSRGYGYTF. In DNA, the CDR3 is TGTGCCAGCAGTTCCAGGGGATACGGCTACACCTTC. J is TRBJ1-2 and V is TRBV27; D might be TRBD1 (6 bases). Germline V gene data show CDR1 as MNHEY and CDR2 as SMNVEV (reference sequence). Trimming left V 4 bases short and J 8 bases short, with 11 bases between. The length of the CDR3 is 12 residues.

The chain links TRBV5-8 to TRBJ2-2; TRBD2 agrees at 7 bases. The length of the CDR3 is 18 residues. The V gene end was trimmed by 2 bases and the J gene end by 6 bases; junction bases not matched to a gene: 16. The germline gives CDR1 SGHTS, CDR2 YDEGEE. As DNA, the CDR3 is TGTGCCAGCAGCTTCCATCGAGGGACTAAGTTTTTCCCCGGGGAGCTGTTTTTT. Translated: CASSFHRGTKFFPGELFF.

The genes are TRBV6-5 and TRBJ2-1, with TRBD2 identical over 7 bases. There are 15 residues in the CDR3. CDR1 is MNHEY and CDR2 is SVGAGI in the germline V gene. With 6 bases clipped from V and 0 bases from J, the junction kept 5 bases outside the gene matches. The CDR3 loop reads CASSLAGHSYNEQFF. The CDR3 nucleotides are TGTGCCAGCAGCTTAGCGGGCCACTCCTACAATGAGCAGTTCTTC.